This entry is about one TCR beta chain. TCRdb's copy holds only in-frame clones and misses some; the assay was immunoSEQ multiplex PCR. The data contain roughly 70,000 clones, about 93% of them seen just once; the ten biggest clones take up about 7%. The data were taken from a study of blood T cell repertoires in COVID-19. The CDR3 consists of 16 residues. Per germline, CDR1 SGDLS and CDR2 YYNGEE. V shed 3 bases and J 2 bases; nucleotides not matched to a gene: 5. The source material was peripheral blood. The clonotype originates from a human donor in a cohort sampled during active COVID-19. This sequence joins TRBV9 and TRBJ2-5; TRBD2 agrees at 12 bases. This CDR3 reads CASSAGLAGRQETQYF. The CDR3 DNA is TGTGCCAGCAGCGCCGGACTAGCGGGGCGACAAGAGACCCAGTACTTC. The variable domain in full, completed from reference TRBV9 and TRBJ2-5, reads DSGVTQTPKHLITATGQRVTLRCSPRSGDLSVYWYQQSLDQGLQFLIQYYNGEERAKGNILERFSAQQFPDLHSELNLSSLELGDSALYFCASSAGLAGRQETQYFGPGTRLLVL.